The clone carrying this T cell receptor beta chain occurred a few times. What it binds is not known. Reasons for excluding patients were uncontrolled infection, other autoimmune disease, pregnancy or lactation. RNA transcripts were the template for amplifying TCR beta CDR3 regions. RT-PCR in the first round (using the HTBI primer set) targeted the TCR CDR3. One entry per CDR3 protein, called by TCRdb with MiXCR from the multiplex PCR reads. The sample lists 300,000 to 350,000 distinct CDR3 sequences; approximately 17% were seen once. The data originate from a study of T cells in Graves' hyperthyroidism and ophthalmopathy. The CDR3 has 15 amino acids. Unmatched junction bases numbered 3, after V lost 2 bases and J lost 2 bases. The V gene's germline CDR1 is SGDLS and CDR2 YYNGEE. Study results and limitations: Ophthalmopathy was distinguished from stable hyperthyroidism by 13 V-J signatures. Most thyroid clonotypes that were expanded above 0.001 also turned up in blood.

This clonotype originated in a man under 40 with Graves' hyperthyroidism. This chain connects TRBV9 to TRBJ2-1; 8 nucleotides line up with TRBD2. The sample comprised blood. The CDR3, as DNA: TGTGCCAGCAGCGTCGACGGGGGGGCCTACAATGAGCAGTTCTTC. Translated: CASSVDGGAYNEQFF. The full variable domain, its missing parts supplied by reference TRBV9 and TRBJ2-1, is DSGVTQTPKHLITATGQRVTLRCSPRSGDLSVYWYQQSLDQGLQFLIQYYNGEERAKGNILERFSAQQFPDLHSELNLSSLELGDSALYFCASSVDGGAYNEQFFGPGTRLTVL.